Listed here are 2 T cell receptor beta chains from one sample, sequenced in a study of CD8 T cells in ankylosing spondylitis. Findings and limits, study-wide: Ankylosing spondylitis blood appeared to be characterized by a TCR beta motif of 8 or 9 highly homologous variants.

No antigen has been assigned to these receptors. TCRdb re-analysed the 5' RACE reads in MiXCR, keeping a single row per CDR3 protein. This sample has around 480,000 distinct CDR3 sequences, with more than 15% found just once. The sample taken for sequencing was blood, either unsorted or a sorted T cell fraction (not recorded which). These TCRs come from a male donor with ankylosing spondylitis.

This clonotype was seen only a few times. The gene calls are TRBV5-1 and TRBJ2-1; 8 bases are a match to TRBD2. The CDR3 has 15 amino acids. Germline CDR1 SGHRS, CDR2 YFSETQ. J gave up 7 bases and V 1 base, and 7 bases lay outside the gene matches. In DNA form, the CDR3 reads TGCGCCAGCAGCTTGAACCTAGCGGGTCGGAATGAGCAGTTCTTC. This encodes CASSLNLAGRNEQFF.

The chain has TRBV7-3 and TRBJ2-1, with TRBD1 matching over 10 bases. This CDR3 comprises 15 residues. J lost 6 bases, V lost 5 bases, and 7 bases had no gene match. The germline gives CDR1 SGHTA, CDR2 FQGTGA. CDR3 bases: TGTGCCAGCAGCAAGGACAGGGGGATGCGCAATGAGCAGTTCTTC. Residues: CASSKDRGMRNEQFF. The whole variable domain, remainder taken from reference TRBV7-3 and TRBJ2-1, is GAGVSQTPSNKVTEKGKYVELRCDPISGHTALYWYRQSLGQGPEFLIYFQGTGAADDSGLPNDRFFAVRPEGSVSTLKIQRTERGDSAVYLCASSKDRGMRNEQFFGPGTRLTVL.